A selection of T cell receptor beta chains follows, all from one sample in a study of blood T cells in healthy people across ages. Each CDR3 protein gets one entry after TCRdb re-called the 5' RACE reads with MiXCR. The repertoire holds 1,300,000 or so distinct CDR3 sequences, with 59% as singletons. The material sequenced was blood. These TCRs come from a man aged 18 to 30 in good health. CDR3s include the opening cysteine and the closing phenylalanine or tryptophan. D genes are given only for firm matches. Clone size is shown for a subset of rows, as once, few, many or a class of expanded clone.

v_gene: TRBV29-1
j_gene: TRBJ1-2
abundance: NA
d_gene: NA
CDR3aa: CSGQGIGDYGYTF
CDR3nt: TGCAGCGGTCAGGGTATCGGCGACTATGGCTACACCTTC

v_gene: TRBV12-3/TRBV12-4
j_gene: TRBJ2-7
abundance: NA
d_gene: NA
CDR3aa: CASSQDDGGAYEQYF
CDR3nt: TGTGCCAGCAGTCAGGACGATGGAGGGGCCTACGAGCAGTACTTC

v_gene: TRBV5-1
j_gene: TRBJ2-1
abundance: NA
d_gene: TRBD2
CDR3aa: CASSQGLAVCNEQFF
CDR3nt: TGCGCCAGCAGCCAGGGACTAGCGGTCTGCAATGAGCAGTTCTTC

v_gene: TRBV4-1
j_gene: TRBJ2-5
abundance: few
d_gene: NA
CDR3aa: CASSQDYSGQETQYF
CDR3nt: TGCGCCAGCAGCCAAGATTACAGCGGACAAGAGACCCAGTACTTC

v_gene: TRBV24-1
j_gene: TRBJ2-3
abundance: NA
d_gene: TRBD2
CDR3aa: CATSDTSGTTDTQYF
CDR3nt: TGTGCCACCAGTGATACTAGCGGGACCACAGATACGCAGTATTTT

v_gene: TRBV28
j_gene: TRBJ1-4
abundance: NA
d_gene: NA
CDR3aa: CASSLQGSTSKKLFF
CDR3nt: TGTGCCAGCAGTCTTCAGGGGTCGACATCCAAAAAACTGTTTTTT

v_gene: TRBV6-1
j_gene: TRBJ1-5
abundance: NA
d_gene: TRBD1
CDR3aa: CASSDRGGGQPQHF
CDR3nt: TGTGCCAGCAGCGACAGGGGTGGAGGTCAGCCCCAGCATTTT

v_gene: TRBV6-5
j_gene: TRBJ2-1
abundance: NA
d_gene: NA
CDR3aa: CASSYSSSTEQFF
CDR3nt: TGTGCCAGCAGTTACTCGTCTAGCACTGAGCAGTTCTTC

v_gene: TRBV20-1
j_gene: TRBJ2-5
abundance: NA
d_gene: NA
CDR3aa: CSAGPVNKGEQYF
CDR3nt: TGCAGTGCTGGACCAGTGAACAAGGGGGAGCAGTACTTC

v_gene: TRBV5-1
j_gene: TRBJ2-3
abundance: NA
d_gene: NA
CDR3aa: CASSWIGGSADTQYF
CDR3nt: TGCGCCAGCAGCTGGATAGGGGGTAGCGCAGATACGCAGTATTTT

v_gene: TRBV10-3
j_gene: TRBJ1-1
abundance: NA
d_gene: NA
CDR3aa: CAIRMGQNTEAFF
CDR3nt: TGTGCCATCAGGATGGGCCAGAACACTGAAGCTTTCTTT

v_gene: TRBV6-2/TRBV6-3
j_gene: TRBJ1-1
abundance: NA
d_gene: NA
CDR3aa: CASSYLHTEAFF
CDR3nt: TGTGCCAGCAGTTATTTGCACACTGAAGCTTTCTTT

v_gene: TRBV4-1
j_gene: TRBJ1-2
abundance: NA
d_gene: TRBD1
CDR3aa: CASSQVMAGTGLNYGYTF
CDR3nt: TGCGCCAGCAGCCAAGTAATGGCGGGGACAGGGTTAAACTATGGCTACACCTTC

v_gene: TRBV7-2
j_gene: TRBJ2-5
abundance: NA
d_gene: NA
CDR3aa: CASSLAGLGVETQYF
CDR3nt: TGTGCCAGCAGCTTAGCAGGGTTAGGAGTTGAGACCCAGTACTTC

v_gene: TRBV28
j_gene: TRBJ1-2
abundance: few
d_gene: NA
CDR3aa: CASNRYGGYTF
CDR3nt: TGTGCCAGCAATCGTTATGGGGGCTACACCTTC

v_gene: TRBV4-3
j_gene: TRBJ2-3
abundance: NA
d_gene: NA
CDR3aa: CASSQEVGASTDTQYF
CDR3nt: TGCGCCAGCAGCCAAGAGGTAGGGGCTAGCACAGATACGCAGTATTTT

v_gene: TRBV4-1
j_gene: TRBJ2-7
abundance: NA
d_gene: NA
CDR3aa: CASSQGTVIYEQYF
CDR3nt: TGCGCCAGCAGCCAGGGGACGGTGATCTACGAGCAGTACTTC

v_gene: TRBV20-1
j_gene: TRBJ1-5
abundance: few
d_gene: TRBD1
CDR3aa: CSASDRVENQPQHF
CDR3nt: TGCAGTGCTAGCGACAGGGTAGAGAATCAGCCCCAGCATTTT

v_gene: TRBV5-1
j_gene: TRBJ2-3
abundance: few
d_gene: TRBD2
CDR3aa: CASKTTSAFTDTQYF
CDR3nt: TGCGCCAGCAAGACGACTAGCGCCTTCACAGATACGCAGTATTTT

v_gene: TRBV29-1
j_gene: TRBJ2-6
abundance: few
d_gene: NA
CDR3aa: CSVQGSSGANVLTF
CDR3nt: TGCAGCGTTCAGGGGTCCTCTGGGGCCAACGTCCTGACTTTC

v_gene: TRBV5-1
j_gene: TRBJ2-1
abundance: NA
d_gene: TRBD1
CDR3aa: CASSENDRGDEQFF
CDR3nt: TGCGCCAGCAGCGAAAATGACAGGGGAGATGAGCAGTTCTTC

v_gene: TRBV7-9
j_gene: TRBJ2-7
abundance: NA
d_gene: NA
CDR3aa: CASSLAQKTYEQYF
CDR3nt: TGTGCCAGCAGCTTAGCACAGAAAACCTACGAGCAGTACTTC

v_gene: TRBV9
j_gene: TRBJ2-2
abundance: NA
d_gene: TRBD1
CDR3aa: CASSPPDRENTGELFF
CDR3nt: TGTGCCAGCAGCCCACCGGACAGGGAGAACACCGGGGAGCTGTTTTTT

v_gene: TRBV6-1
j_gene: TRBJ1-2
abundance: NA
d_gene: NA
CDR3aa: CASSGPFITTEYGYTF
CDR3nt: TGTGCCAGCAGTGGACCCTTCATAACGACGGAGTATGGCTACACCTTC

v_gene: TRBV5-1
j_gene: TRBJ1-2
abundance: many
d_gene: NA
CDR3aa: CASSPDIYGYTF
CDR3nt: TGCGCCAGCAGCCCGGACATATATGGCTACACCTTC

v_gene: TRBV27
j_gene: TRBJ2-3
abundance: once
d_gene: TRBD1
CDR3aa: CASSPYRGDTQYF
CDR3nt: TGTGCCAGCAGTCCTTACAGGGGGGATACGCAGTATTTT

v_gene: TRBV4-3
j_gene: TRBJ1-2
abundance: NA
d_gene: TRBD1
CDR3aa: CASSRASRTGYYGYTF
CDR3nt: TGCGCCAGCAGCCGCGCCTCCCGGACAGGCTACTATGGCTACACCTTC

v_gene: TRBV27
j_gene: TRBJ2-7
abundance: NA
d_gene: TRBD2
CDR3aa: CAGSLAGPDEQYF
CDR3nt: TGTGCCGGCAGTCTAGCGGGACCTGACGAGCAGTACTTC

v_gene: TRBV20-1
j_gene: TRBJ2-2
abundance: NA
d_gene: TRBD2
CDR3aa: CSATSRVSGRVRGELFF
CDR3nt: TGCAGTGCTACTAGTCGCGTTAGCGGGAGAGTAAGGGGGGAGCTGTTTTTT

v_gene: TRBV3-1
j_gene: TRBJ2-7
abundance: NA
d_gene: NA
CDR3aa: CASSQKSLEPGHKWNEQYF
CDR3nt: TGTGCCAGCAGCCAAAAGAGCCTAGAACCGGGACATAAGTGGAACGAGCAGTACTTC

v_gene: TRBV2
j_gene: TRBJ2-1
abundance: few
d_gene: TRBD1
CDR3aa: CARQTGNEQFF
CDR3nt: TGTGCCAGACAGACAGGGAATGAGCAGTTCTTC

v_gene: TRBV28
j_gene: TRBJ2-5
abundance: NA
d_gene: NA
CDR3aa: CASSLNKDSLYQETQYF
CDR3nt: TGTGCCAGCAGTTTAAATAAGGACAGCTTGTACCAAGAGACCCAGTACTTC

v_gene: TRBV3-1
j_gene: TRBJ2-7
abundance: few
d_gene: NA
CDR3aa: CASSLSRNEQYF
CDR3nt: TGTGCCAGCAGCCTGTCCCGCAACGAGCAGTACTTC

v_gene: TRBV4-1
j_gene: TRBJ2-1
abundance: few
d_gene: NA
CDR3aa: CASSQGTIEYNEQFF
CDR3nt: TGCGCCAGCAGCCAAGGGACAATAGAATACAATGAGCAGTTCTTC

v_gene: TRBV12-3/TRBV12-4
j_gene: TRBJ1-6
abundance: NA
d_gene: NA
CDR3aa: CASQERSYNSPLHF
CDR3nt: TGTGCCAGCCAGGAGCGCTCCTATAATTCACCCCTCCACTTT

v_gene: TRBV12-3/TRBV12-4
j_gene: TRBJ2-7
abundance: NA
d_gene: NA
CDR3aa: CASTFHDFGEQYF
CDR3nt: TGTGCCAGCACCTTCCACGACTTCGGCGAGCAGTACTTC

v_gene: TRBV6-2/TRBV6-3
j_gene: TRBJ2-5
abundance: NA
d_gene: TRBD2
CDR3aa: CASGAGVQETQYF
CDR3nt: TGTGCCAGCGGGGCGGGGGTTCAGGAGACCCAGTACTTC

v_gene: TRBV6-6
j_gene: TRBJ1-1
abundance: NA
d_gene: NA
CDR3aa: CASAFGRTGAEAFF
CDR3nt: TGTGCCAGCGCCTTCGGCAGGACGGGAGCTGAAGCTTTCTTT

v_gene: TRBV9
j_gene: TRBJ2-5
abundance: NA
d_gene: NA
CDR3aa: CASSVEPAQETQYF
CDR3nt: TGTGCCAGCAGCGTAGAACCAGCCCAAGAGACCCAGTACTTC

v_gene: TRBV3-1
j_gene: TRBJ2-7
abundance: NA
d_gene: TRBD1
CDR3aa: CASSQTGNTHEQYF
CDR3nt: TGTGCCAGCAGCCAGACAGGGAACACCCACGAGCAGTACTTC

v_gene: TRBV7-9
j_gene: TRBJ2-5
abundance: few
d_gene: NA
CDR3aa: CASSLETLEFETQYF
CDR3nt: TGTGCCAGCAGCTTAGAGACCCTGGAGTTCGAGACCCAGTACTTC

v_gene: TRBV20-1
j_gene: TRBJ2-7
abundance: NA
d_gene: NA
CDR3aa: CSARLLGPTYEQYF
CDR3nt: TGCAGTGCTAGGTTGCTAGGGCCGACCTACGAGCAGTACTTC

v_gene: TRBV4-1
j_gene: TRBJ2-5
abundance: NA
d_gene: NA
CDR3aa: CASSQEGRGHLETQYF
CDR3nt: TGCGCCAGCAGCCAAGAGGGGAGGGGGCACCTAGAGACCCAGTACTTC

v_gene: TRBV4-1
j_gene: TRBJ1-5
abundance: NA
d_gene: NA
CDR3aa: CASSHILLGGKGNQPQHF
CDR3nt: TGCGCCAGCAGCCACATTCTATTGGGGGGAAAGGGCAATCAGCCCCAGCATTTT

v_gene: TRBV7-8
j_gene: TRBJ1-1
abundance: NA
d_gene: TRBD1
CDR3aa: CASSDRDSRAFF
CDR3nt: TGTGCCAGCAGCGACCGGGACAGTCGGGCTTTCTTT

v_gene: TRBV6-6
j_gene: TRBJ2-3
abundance: NA
d_gene: NA
CDR3aa: CASTPRDSPSTDTQYF
CDR3nt: TGTGCCAGCACCCCGCGGGACAGCCCTAGCACAGATACGCAGTATTTT

v_gene: TRBV7-9
j_gene: TRBJ1-2
abundance: NA
d_gene: NA
CDR3aa: CASSPGISPYGYTF
CDR3nt: TGTGCCAGCAGCCCAGGGATCTCGCCCTATGGCTACACCTTC

v_gene: TRBV29-1
j_gene: TRBJ2-3
abundance: NA
d_gene: TRBD2
CDR3aa: CSVVAGASDTQYF
CDR3nt: TGCAGCGTTGTAGCGGGAGCATCAGATACGCAGTATTTT

v_gene: TRBV20-1
j_gene: TRBJ2-7
abundance: NA
d_gene: TRBD2
CDR3aa: CSVPGDYFYNEQYF
CDR3nt: TGCAGTGTACCTGGGGACTACTTCTACAATGAGCAGTACTTC

v_gene: TRBV28
j_gene: TRBJ1-5
abundance: NA
d_gene: NA
CDR3aa: CASRRDSFYQPQHF
CDR3nt: TGTGCCAGCAGAAGGGACTCATTCTATCAGCCCCAGCATTTT

v_gene: TRBV19
j_gene: TRBJ2-6
abundance: once
d_gene: NA
CDR3aa: CASSIDSGANVLTF
CDR3nt: TGTGCCAGTAGTATAGACTCTGGGGCCAACGTCCTGACTTTC

v_gene: TRBV13
j_gene: TRBJ1-4
abundance: NA
d_gene: NA
CDR3aa: CASSLRGTSNEKLFF
CDR3nt: TGTGCCAGCAGTTTAAGGGGGACTTCTAATGAAAAACTGTTTTTT

v_gene: TRBV11-2
j_gene: TRBJ2-1
abundance: once
d_gene: TRBD1
CDR3aa: CASSRRTGSEQFF
CDR3nt: TGTGCCAGCAGCCGACGGACAGGGAGTGAGCAGTTCTTC